This record covers a single T cell receptor beta chain. The antigen it binds to is not known. Per-nucleotide qualities are absent, and no much larger clonotype sits a single base away. The data were obtained in a study of blood T cells in healthy people across ages (dated by TCRdb to 2013 to 2016). Regarding the study in general: Template switching captured roughly one uniquely barcoded TCR beta cDNA molecule per two T cells in model experiments. The study measured age-related changes in TCR beta repertoire diversity using deep sequencing normalized with unique cDNA molecular identifiers. To avoid experimental bias, donors of different ages were spread randomly across the sequencing lanes. The study analyzed two additional independent replicas of 1 million unique cDNA reads from the same blood draw for two donors, one aged 18 to 30 and one aged 80 or older. Four age groups were formed from the donors: young (average approximately 17 years), middle-aged (approximately 40), aged (approximately 60) and long-lived (82). General study outcomes and caveats: Because donor CMV infection status was unknown, age-related changes in expanded clonotypes were potentially confounded. Observed TCR beta diversity per million T cells fell roughly linearly with age, and a significant reduction was already apparent by age about 36. Observed TCR beta diversity correlated strongly with the percentage of naive T cells measured by flow cytometry. Total diversity estimates from one million sequenced T cells were considered lower bounds and underestimates. Conclusive comparison of naive and antigen-experienced compartments was prevented by the profiling of bulk unsorted PBMCs. Compared with the aged group, the long-lived group had more naive CD4+ T cells, fewer expanded clones and increased TCR diversity, a pattern suggesting age selection.

The 39 donors, aged about 6 to 100 years, were systemically healthy Caucasian individuals from Russia. Ten milliliters of peripheral blood were drawn from each donor into EDTA-treated Vacutainer tubes. Ficoll-Paque density-gradient centrifugation was used to isolate PBMCs, with at least 7 million per sample. Total RNA was extracted from PBMCs with Trizol reagent, with at least 5 micrograms obtained per sample. For every donor, an aliquot of PBMCs went through flow cytometry to measure the percentages of naive CD45RAhigh/CD27high T cells. Receptors were amplified or captured by 5' RACE. Sequencing relied on an Illumina HiSeq 2500. A second PCR of roughly 7 to 11 cycles was performed with a sample-barcoded 5' primer and a J-beta primer mix. Each TCR beta cDNA molecule received a unique molecular identifier from a template-switch 5' adaptor carrying 12 random nucleotides. At least 3 million CDR3-containing paired-end reads were obtained from each sample. All of the RNA was converted into first-strand cDNA using the Mint cDNA synthesis kit, with a TRBC-specific oligonucleotide serving as the primer. Following uracil-DNA glycosylase treatment, a first 18-cycle PCR with universal primers M1SS and BC2_uni_R was performed on all cDNA. The authors' pipeline ran thus. For normalization, 1 million high-quality reads, each with a distinct molecular identifier, were randomly selected from each sample. Instead of being binned into consensus sequences, reads that shared molecular identifiers were thrown out. MiTCR, run with a Q25 quality threshold and the strictest error-elimination algorithm, handled CDR3 identification, clonotype clustering and error correction. A nonparametric unseen species model with Euler transformation was used to estimate a lower bound on total TCR beta diversity. TCRdb took the public reads, trimmed them with fastp at Q25, ran MiXCR for clone calling and kept in-frame beta chains. Rows with one shared CDR3 protein collapse into an entry with the most common genes and DNA. Here the V and J calls rest on TCRdb's processing, not on the authors' analysis. This sample is represented by hundreds of thousands of distinct CDR3 sequences; 55% to 70% of them were singletons. The ten largest clones capture around 22% of the sample.

At the junction V is shortened by 5 bases and J by 5 bases, with 13 bases in between. The CDR3 runs 14 residues from the cysteine to the phenylalanine. Only the CDR3 region is kept as DNA, spanning 42 bases read in frame from base 1. CDR1 MNHNS and CDR2 SASEGT are derived from the germline V gene. The chain links TRBV6-1 with TRBJ1-5; D gene: possibly TRBD1, on 5 matching bases. The material sequenced was blood. The TCR originated in a man aged 30 to 39 in good health. The DNA is TGTGCCAGCAGTATGGACTGGGGGTATCAGCCCCAGCATTTT. Its protein is CASSMDWGYQPQHF.